This TCR beta chain was identified in a study of shared clonotypes between healthy human individuals (TCRdb year 2020). About the full investigation: A few men and a couple of women, aged 18 to 49 years, made up the cohort. For each donor, CD4 naive and CD4 memory were each given three plates, CD8 naive was given two plates, and CD8 memory was given one plate. To estimate repertoire size and how much clonotypes are shared between individuals, the study performed deep sequencing of blood TCR repertoires from a few healthy adults. To increase sequencing depth and limit assay-specific biases, different laboratories used diverse techniques to prepare libraries and sequence TCR repertoires. Leukapheresis yielded between about 0.94 and 10 billion PBMCs per donor.

Using the deep immunoSEQ assay, TCR CDR3 regions were amplified from genomic DNA by multiplex PCR. Genomic DNA extracted from each cell subset was distributed evenly over all wells of several immunoSEQ 96-well plates, and each plate served as one replicate. For sorted subsets, about 220 ng of genomic DNA, equivalent to around 29,000 T cell genomes, went into each replicate PCR. Purified libraries were measured with a Qubit 3.0 fluorometer, size-checked on a Bioanalyzer 2100, and measured again with the KAPA Library Quantification kit. Every immunoSEQ 96-well plate was sequenced on a dedicated single-read 150-cycle Illumina NextSeq 550 flow cell. The paper's processing steps were these. Because the immunoSEQ output included only junctional sequences and no quality scores, the filtering could not be the same as the filtering used for full-length reads. Sequences were annotated with PyIR, a Python wrapper for IgBLAST v1.9, using IMGT germline references to assign V/J genes and CDR3. Any read was removed if the V/J assignment was weak (E-value above 1e-6), the CDR3 was missing, or the read contained stop codons, out-of-frame junctions, or ambiguous translated residues. V3J clonotypes were defined as sequences sharing the same inferred V gene, J gene, and CDR3 amino acid sequence. The percentage overlap between two repertoires was calculated by dividing the number of shared unique clonotypes by the size of the smaller repertoire. Repertoire richness was assessed with RTK rarefaction, the Chao1 estimator, and Recon v2.1 estimates of unobserved clonotypes. Generation probabilities were computed with OLGA for all TCRbeta clonotypes obtained by the gDNA method from several donors. TCRdb holds this immuneACCESS table with in-frame rearrangements only. Some clones are missing; in checked studies, unresolved V genes explain under half, and the rest has no known cause. V and J calls and clone size follow that table, whereas D and trimming were derived from the DNA. Here the sample has 800,000 to 950,000 clones; 90% to 98% occur a single time. Under 0.3% of the sample lies in the top ten.

Overall study results and their limits: Sharing across several donors was observed for 4.5% to 6.5% of naive CD4, 3% to 3.5% of naive CD8, 2.3% of memory CD4, and over 0.3% of memory CD8 clonotypes. Rarefaction of sorted-subset datasets indicated incomplete sequencing despite the large sequencing depth. Based on pairwise subsampling, the degree of clonotype sharing among donors was expected to be affected by sequencing depth. Sampling was restricted to blood, and TCR repertoires in tissues likely differ from the TCR repertoires found in blood. The small number of donors limited the genetic and exposure-history diversity represented. Naive subsets generally had larger estimated clonotype richness than memory subsets. Clonotypes shared by all four sorted-subset donors showed higher generation probabilities than non-shared clonotypes.

CD8 naive samples were obtained by positive selection for CCR7 among CD45RO-negative cells, yielding a CD45RA+CCR7+ population from which TemRA cells were excluded. The donors were healthy, HIV-negative adults who had no recently reported acute infections or vaccinations. Only Caucasian adults living in Nashville, Tennessee, USA were represented among the donors. After blood collection by leukapheresis, PBMCs were isolated using Ficoll-Histopaque density gradient centrifugation and then cryopreserved in the vapor phase of liquid nitrogen. Analytical flow cytometry was used to check the purity and quantity of every magnetically sorted T cell population. From each sorted fraction, genomic DNA was isolated and quantified by UV absorbance on a Nanodrop 2000c. Points on this clone: Its antigen is still unknown. The record has no base qualities; no much larger clone is one base away.

From V the trimming removes 4 bases and from J it removes 6 bases, while the gene matches leave 6 bases of the junction unaccounted for. CDR3 length: 13 amino acids, cysteine to phenylalanine. Only the CDR3 region is kept as DNA, spanning 39 bases read in frame from base 1. For CDR1 and CDR2, the germline V gene lists SQVTM and ANQGSEA. The specimen sequenced was naive CD8+ T cells sorted from blood. According to the study, the label for this sample's cell subset or site signals: CD45RA+CCR7+. Here the chain combines TRBV29-1 and TRBJ2-1; 7 of the junction bases match TRBD2. The TCR comes from a young man in good health. The nucleotide sequence is TGCAGCGTTGTGGGCGGGAGTCTCAATGAGCAGTTCTTC. Translation gives CSVVGGSLNEQFF.